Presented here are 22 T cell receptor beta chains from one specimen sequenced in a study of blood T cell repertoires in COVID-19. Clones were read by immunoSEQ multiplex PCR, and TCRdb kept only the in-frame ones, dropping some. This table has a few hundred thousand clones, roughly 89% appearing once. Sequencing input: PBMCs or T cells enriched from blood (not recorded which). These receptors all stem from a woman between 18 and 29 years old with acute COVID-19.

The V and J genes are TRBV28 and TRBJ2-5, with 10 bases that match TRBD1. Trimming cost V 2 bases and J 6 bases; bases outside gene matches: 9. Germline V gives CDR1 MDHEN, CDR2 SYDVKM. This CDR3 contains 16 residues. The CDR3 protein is CASSLGATGGWKTQYF. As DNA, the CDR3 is TGTGCCAGCAGTTTAGGGGCGACAGGGGGCTGGAAGACCCAGTACTTC.

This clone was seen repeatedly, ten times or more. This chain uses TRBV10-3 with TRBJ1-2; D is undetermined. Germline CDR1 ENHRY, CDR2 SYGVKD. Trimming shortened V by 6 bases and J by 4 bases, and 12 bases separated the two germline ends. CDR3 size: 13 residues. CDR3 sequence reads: CAIRPPGLYGYTF. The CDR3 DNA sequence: TGTGCCATCAGACCTCCAGGACTCTATGGCTACACCTTC.

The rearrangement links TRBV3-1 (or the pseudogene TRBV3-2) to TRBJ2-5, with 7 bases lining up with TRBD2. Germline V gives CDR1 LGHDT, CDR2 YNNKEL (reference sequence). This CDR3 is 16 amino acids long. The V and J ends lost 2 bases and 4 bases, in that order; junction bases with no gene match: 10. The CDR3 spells CASSQFGLEGPETQYF. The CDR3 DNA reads TGTGCCAGCAGCCAATTTGGACTAGAGGGCCCAGAGACCCAGTACTTC.

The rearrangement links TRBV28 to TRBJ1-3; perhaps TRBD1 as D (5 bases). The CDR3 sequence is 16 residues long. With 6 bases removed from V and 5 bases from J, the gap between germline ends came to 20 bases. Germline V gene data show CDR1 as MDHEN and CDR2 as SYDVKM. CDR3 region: CASSPNGGTLRNTIYF. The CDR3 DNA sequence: TGTGCCAGCAGCCCAAACGGGGGAACCCTGAGAAACACCATATATTTT.

CDR3 amino acids: CASSLDVQQETQYF. The CDR3 DNA sequence: TGCGCCAGCAGCTTGGACGTCCAGCAAGAGACCCAGTACTTC. The chain links TRBV5-1 to TRBJ2-5; D is unclear. The CDR3 is made up of 14 amino acids. Trimming took off 0 bases at V and 2 bases at J, with 8 bases between the two ends. Germline V CDR1 and CDR2: SGHRS, YFSETQ. The variable domain in full, completed from reference TRBV5-1 and TRBJ2-5, reads KAGVTQTPRYLIKTRGQQVTLSCSPISGHRSVSWYQQTPGQGLQFLFEYFSETQRNKGNFPGRFSGRQFSNSRSEMNVSTLELGDSALYLCASSLDVQQETQYFGPGTRLLVL.

CDR3 sequence reads: CASSQASGSRDEQFF. In DNA form, the CDR3 reads TGTGCCAGCTCACAAGCTAGCGGGAGTAGGGATGAGCAGTTCTTC. The chain recombines TRBV18 with TRBJ2-1, with 10 positions matching TRBD2. J lost 8 bases, V lost 4 bases, and 8 bases had no gene match. Germline V gene data show CDR1 as KGHSH and CDR2 as LQKENI. There are 15 residues in the CDR3.

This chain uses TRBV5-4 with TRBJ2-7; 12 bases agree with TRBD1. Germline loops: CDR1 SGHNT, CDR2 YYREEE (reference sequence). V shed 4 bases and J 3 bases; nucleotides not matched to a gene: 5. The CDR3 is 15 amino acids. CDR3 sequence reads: CASSKGTGGIYEQYF. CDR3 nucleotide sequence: TGTGCCAGCAGCAAAGGGACAGGGGGCATCTACGAGCAGTACTTC.

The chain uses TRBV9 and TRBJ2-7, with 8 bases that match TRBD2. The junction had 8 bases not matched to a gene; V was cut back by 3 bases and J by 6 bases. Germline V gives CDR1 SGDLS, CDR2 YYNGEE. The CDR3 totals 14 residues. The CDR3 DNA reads TGTGCCAGCAGCGCAATTGGGGCGGGGGGCGAGCAGTACTTC. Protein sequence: CASSAIGAGGEQYF. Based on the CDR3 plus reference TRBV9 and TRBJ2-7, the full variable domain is DSGVTQTPKHLITATGQRVTLRCSPRSGDLSVYWYQQSLDQGLQFLIQYYNGEERAKGNILERFSAQQFPDLHSELNLSSLELGDSALYFCASSAIGAGGEQYFGPGTRLTVT.

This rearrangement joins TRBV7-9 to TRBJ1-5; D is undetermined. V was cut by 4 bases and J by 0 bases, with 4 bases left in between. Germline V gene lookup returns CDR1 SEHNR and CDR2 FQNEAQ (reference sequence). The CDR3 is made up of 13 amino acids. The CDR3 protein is CASSSFSNQPQHF. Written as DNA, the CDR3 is TGTGCCAGCAGCTCCTTTAGCAATCAGCCCCAGCATTTT.

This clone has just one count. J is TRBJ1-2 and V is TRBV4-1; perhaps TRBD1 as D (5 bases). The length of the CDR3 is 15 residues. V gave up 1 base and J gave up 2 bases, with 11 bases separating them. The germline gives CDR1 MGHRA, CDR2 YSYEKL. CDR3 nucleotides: TGCGCCAGCAGCCAAGCCCCGACAGTAAACTATGGCTACACCTTC. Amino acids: CASSQAPTVNYGYTF.

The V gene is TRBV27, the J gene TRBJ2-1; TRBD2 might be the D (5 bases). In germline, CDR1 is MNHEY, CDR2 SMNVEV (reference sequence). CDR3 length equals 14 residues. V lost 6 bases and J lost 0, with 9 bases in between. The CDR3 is CASRRGLSYNEQFF. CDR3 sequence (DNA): TGTGCCAGCAGAAGAGGGCTCTCCTACAATGAGCAGTTCTTC.

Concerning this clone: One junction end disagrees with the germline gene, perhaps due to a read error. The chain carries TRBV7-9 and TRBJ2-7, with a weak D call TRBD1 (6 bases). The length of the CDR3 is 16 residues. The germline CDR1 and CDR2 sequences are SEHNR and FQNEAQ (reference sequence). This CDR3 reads CASSPSPVDRLQPPSF. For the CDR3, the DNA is TGTGCCAGCAGCCCCAGCCCAGTCGACAGGCTCCAACCCCCTTCCTTC.

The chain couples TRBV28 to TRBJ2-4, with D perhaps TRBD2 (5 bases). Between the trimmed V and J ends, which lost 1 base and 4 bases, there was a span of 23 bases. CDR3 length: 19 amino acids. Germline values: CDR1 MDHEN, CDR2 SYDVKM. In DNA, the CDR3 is TGTGCCAGCAGTTTATTTAGCGCGAGAGACGCCTTACTAAAAAACATTCAGTACTTC. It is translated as CASSLFSARDALLKNIQYF. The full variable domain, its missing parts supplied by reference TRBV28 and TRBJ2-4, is DVKVTQSSRYLVKRTGEKVFLECVQDMDHENMFWYRQDPGLGLRLIYFSYDVKMKEKGDIPEGYSVSREKKERFSLILESASTNQTSMYLCASSLFSARDALLKNIQYFGAGTRLSVL.

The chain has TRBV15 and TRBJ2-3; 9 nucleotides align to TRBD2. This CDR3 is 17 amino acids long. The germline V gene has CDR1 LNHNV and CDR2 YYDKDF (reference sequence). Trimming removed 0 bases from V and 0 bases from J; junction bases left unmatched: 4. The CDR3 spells CATSRDRLAGSTDTQYF. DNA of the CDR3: TGTGCCACCAGCAGAGATCGTCTAGCGGGGAGCACAGATACGCAGTATTTT. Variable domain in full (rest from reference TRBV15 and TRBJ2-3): DAMVIQNPRYQVTQFGKPVTLSCSQTLNHNVMYWYQQKSSQAPKLLFHYYDKDFNNEADTPDNFQSRRPNTSFCFLDIRSPGLGDTAMYLCATSRDRLAGSTDTQYFGPGTRLTVL.

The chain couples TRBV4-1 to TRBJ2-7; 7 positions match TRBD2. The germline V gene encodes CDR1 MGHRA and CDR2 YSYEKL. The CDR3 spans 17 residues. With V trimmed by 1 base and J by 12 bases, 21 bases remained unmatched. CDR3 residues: CASSQVGPRGRDLGLYF. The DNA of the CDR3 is TGCGCCAGCAGCCAAGTGGGCCCGCGGGGGAGGGACCTAGGGTTGTACTTC.

The chain's CDR3 is CASSYSTGLTYEQYF. CDR3 in DNA: TGTGCCAGCAGTTACTCGACAGGGTTGACCTACGAGCAGTACTTC. V is TRBV6-5 and J is TRBJ2-7, with 7 bases that match TRBD1. V shed 0 bases, J shed 2 bases, and the junction held 4 bases outside the gene matches. CDR3 size: 15 residues. CDR1 MNHEY and CDR2 SVGAGI come from the germline V gene.

CDR3 DNA: TGTGCCAGCAGCTCATCCTGGACTAGCACAGATACGCAGTATTTT. As protein: CASSSSWTSTDTQYF. This chain links TRBV7-9 with TRBJ2-3, with D possibly being TRBD2 (5 bases). The V gene's germline CDR1 is SEHNR and CDR2 FQNEAQ (reference sequence). The CDR3 sequence is 15 residues long. Between the trimmed V and J ends, which lost 4 bases and 0 bases, there was a span of 11 bases.

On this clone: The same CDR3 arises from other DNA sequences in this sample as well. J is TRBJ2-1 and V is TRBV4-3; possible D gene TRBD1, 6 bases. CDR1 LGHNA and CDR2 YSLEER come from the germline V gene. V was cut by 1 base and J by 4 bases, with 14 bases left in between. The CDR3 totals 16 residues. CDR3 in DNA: TGCGCCAGCAGCCAAGGCTCAGGGGCCACTTACAATGAGCAGTTCTTC. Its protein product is CASSQGSGATYNEQFF.

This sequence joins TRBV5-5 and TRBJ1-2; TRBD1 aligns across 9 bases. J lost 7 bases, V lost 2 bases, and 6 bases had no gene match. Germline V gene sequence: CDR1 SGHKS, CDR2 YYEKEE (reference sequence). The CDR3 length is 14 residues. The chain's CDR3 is CASSFTQGASGYTF. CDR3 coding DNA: TGTGCCAGCAGCTTTACACAGGGGGCAAGTGGCTACACCTTC.

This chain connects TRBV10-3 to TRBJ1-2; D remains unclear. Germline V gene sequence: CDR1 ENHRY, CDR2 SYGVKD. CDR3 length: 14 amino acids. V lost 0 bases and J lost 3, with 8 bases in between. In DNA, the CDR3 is TGTGCCATCAGTGAGTCAGACGGAGACTATGGCTACACCTTC. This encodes CAISESDGDYGYTF.

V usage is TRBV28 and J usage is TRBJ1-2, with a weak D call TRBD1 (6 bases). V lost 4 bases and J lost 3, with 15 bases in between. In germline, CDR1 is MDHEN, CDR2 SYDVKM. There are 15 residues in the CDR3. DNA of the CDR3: TGTGCCAGCAGTTCTCCGAACAGGGCCCACTATGGCTACACCTTC. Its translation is CASSSPNRAHYGYTF.

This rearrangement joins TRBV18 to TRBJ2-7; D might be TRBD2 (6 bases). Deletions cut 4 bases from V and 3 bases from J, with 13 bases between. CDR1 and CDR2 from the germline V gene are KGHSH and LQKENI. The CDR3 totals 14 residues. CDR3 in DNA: TGTGCCAGCTCACGACCCGGGGGACTCTACGAGCAGTACTTC. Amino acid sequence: CASSRPGGLYEQYF.